This T cell receptor (beta chain) was documented in a study of blood T cell repertoires in COVID-19. About the study: Samples representing acute and convalescent COVID-19 were sourced from the United States, Italy and Spain. T cells, B-cell-depleted T cells, or PBMCs provided the cDNA or gDNA that served as material.

Methods used by the authors: Counts of nucleated cells, estimated from reference gene primer amplification, were obtained. Method: immunoSEQ multiplex PCR; TCRdb's copy keeps in-frame clones and lacks some. The DNA gave D and trimming, while V, J and clone size come from that table. In the table there are about 130,000 clones, roughly four fifths of which are singletons. V lost 5 bases to trimming and J lost 0 bases, with 11 bases between them. CDR1 and CDR2 from the germline V gene are MDHEN and SYDVKM. The CDR3 consists of 15 residues. The V and J genes are TRBV28 and TRBJ2-1; perhaps TRBD1 as D (5 bases). The origin of this receptor is a human donor in a cohort sampled during active COVID-19. Sample: peripheral blood. The CDR3 DNA follows: TGTGCCAGCAGTGAATTCAGGGTCTCCTACAATGAGCAGTTCTTC. This gives the protein CASSEFRVSYNEQFF.